This T cell receptor beta chain appears in the sequencing data of a study of T cell responses to AZD1222 COVID-19 vaccine. General observations from the study: Two AZD1222 administrations were followed by greater Spike-specific TCR breadth and depth. Samples come after the peak T cell response, not at day 14. Among the donors, most were white British and more were female, and clonal diversity was possibly underestimated.

Here immunoSEQ multiplex PCR was the method, and the copy in TCRdb shows in-frame clones only, minus some. The sample shows roughly 99,000 clones, 75% to 95% of them seen only once. The germline CDR1 and CDR2 sequences are MDHEN and SYDVKM. V shed 5 bases and J shed 12 bases, with 29 bases lying between them. The CDR3 contains 17 residues. Pooling covered second doses at about 4 or about 12 weeks. Worth noting for this clone: No antigen is known for it.

The rearrangement uses TRBV28 and TRBJ2-1; D is possibly TRBD2 (7 bases). The sequencing here drew on peripheral blood, taken 28 days after the second AZD1222 dose. The sequence derives from an adult who received the AZD1222 COVID-19 vaccine. CDR3 in amino acids: CASSATSRGARNRWQFF. Here the CDR3 DNA reads TGTGCCAGCAGTGCAACCTCCCGGGGGGCCAGAAACAGGTGGCAGTTCTTC.